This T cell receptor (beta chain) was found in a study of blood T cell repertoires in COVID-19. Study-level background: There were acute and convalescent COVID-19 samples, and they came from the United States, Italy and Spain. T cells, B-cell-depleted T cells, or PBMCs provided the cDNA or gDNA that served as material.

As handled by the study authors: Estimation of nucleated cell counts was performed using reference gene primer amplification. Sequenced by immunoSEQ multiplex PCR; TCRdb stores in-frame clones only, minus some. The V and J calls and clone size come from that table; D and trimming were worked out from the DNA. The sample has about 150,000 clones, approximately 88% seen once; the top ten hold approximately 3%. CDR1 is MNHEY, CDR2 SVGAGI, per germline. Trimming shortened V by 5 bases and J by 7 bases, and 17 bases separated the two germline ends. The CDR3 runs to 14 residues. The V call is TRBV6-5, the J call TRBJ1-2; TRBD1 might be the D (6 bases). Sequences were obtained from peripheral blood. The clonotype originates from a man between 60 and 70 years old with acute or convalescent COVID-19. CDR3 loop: CASSPKQGSAGYTF. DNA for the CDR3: TGTGCCAGCAGTCCGAAACAGGGATCGGCTGGCTACACCTTC.